Shown below are 14 T cell receptor beta chains from a single sample sequenced in a study of blood T cells in healthy people across ages. A second PCR of 7 to 11 cycles used a sample-barcoded 5' primer and a J-beta primer mix. TCRdb ran MiXCR on the 5' RACE reads and lists one entry per CDR3 protein. The data contain around 580,000 distinct CDR3 sequences, 40% to 55% of them singletons. What was sequenced was blood. The receptors derive from an older man in good health.

This chain links TRBV7-2 with TRBJ2-1, with 10 nucleotides matching TRBD2. The ends lost 1 base at V and 9 bases at J; junction bases unmatched: 12. The CDR3 totals 17 residues. Looked up from germline, CDR1 is SGHTA and CDR2 is FQGNSA. The CDR3 nucleotides read TGTGCCAGCAGCTTAGATAGGCTAGCGGGAGCCTCAGTTGAGCAGTTCTTC. Translation: CASSLDRLAGASVEQFF.

This rearrangement joins TRBV20-1 to TRBJ2-3, with D perhaps matching TRBD2 (6 bases). The V gene's germline CDR1 is DFQATT and CDR2 SNEGSKA (reference sequence). The CDR3 runs to 16 residues. V shed 0 bases and J shed 2 bases, with 15 bases lying between them. Here the CDR3 reads CSARDQADYHTDTQYF. CDR3 nucleotides: TGCAGTGCTAGAGATCAGGCGGACTACCACACAGATACGCAGTATTTT.

This clonotype has only a few counts. The chain employs TRBV15 and TRBJ2-1; 9 nucleotides line up with TRBD2. After removal of 3 bases from V and 13 bases from J, the junction contained 13 bases not matched to a gene. Germline assignment: CDR1 LNHNV and CDR2 YYDKDF (reference sequence). The CDR3 has 15 residues. As DNA, the CDR3 is TGTGCCACCAGCAGGGGGGGGGGACTAGCCTTTGGACAGTTCTTC. Amino acids: CATSRGGGLAFGQFF.

The genes are TRBV6-5 and TRBJ2-1, with 13 positions matching TRBD2. Trimming removed 6 bases from V and 8 bases from J; junction bases left unmatched: 7. The germline V gene has CDR1 MNHEY and CDR2 SVGAGI. The CDR3 consists of 15 residues. The CDR3 region has the DNA TGTGCCAGCAGACCTCGGACTAGCGGGAGCGATGAGCAGTTCTTC. Translated, it gives CASRPRTSGSDEQFF.

About this clonotype: A clone one base away is much larger, so this may be a read error. The gene calls are TRBV6-5 and TRBJ2-7, with TRBD1 matching over 10 bases. Germline-derived CDR1 and CDR2 are MNHEY and SVGAGI. V was clipped by 5 bases and J by 4 bases; unmatched bases: 5. CDR3 length equals 14 residues. The CDR3 loop reads CASSATGGLYEQYF. CDR3 DNA sequence: TGTGCCAGCAGTGCGACAGGGGGCCTTTACGAGCAGTACTTC.

The chain combines TRBV5-1 with TRBJ1-2; the match to TRBD1 covers 7 bases. The CDR3 is 15 amino acids. V dropped 1 base and J dropped 4; count of bases not matched to a gene: 7. Per germline, CDR1 SGHRS and CDR2 YFSETQ. The CDR3 nucleotides read TGCGCCAGCAGCTTGTGGCGACAGGGCATCTATGGCTACACCTTC. It specifies CASSLWRQGIYGYTF.

As regards this clonotype: One end of the junction varies from germline; a read error may be responsible. The chain employs TRBV5-1 and TRBJ2-3; D remains unclear. The CDR3 length is 12 residues. Looked up from germline, CDR1 is SGHRS and CDR2 is YFSETQ. CDR3 nucleotide sequence: TGCGCCAGCAGCTTGAGCACAGATGCGCAGTATTTT. Translated, it gives CASSLSTDAQYF.

With respect to this clonotype: Relative to the germline gene, one junction end is altered; a read error may explain this. This chain links TRBV6-6 with TRBJ2-1, with 14 bases matching TRBD2. This CDR3 spans 16 amino acids. Germline V gene lookup returns CDR1 MNHNY and CDR2 SVGAGI (reference sequence). CDR3 sequence: CASSSTGTSGGYEQFF. Here the CDR3 DNA reads TGTGCCAGCAGTAGCACCGGGACTAGCGGGGGATATGAGCAGTTCTTT.

Concerning this clonotype itself: The junction departs from germline at one end; a sequencing error may be responsible. The chain has TRBV29-1 and TRBJ2-5; TRBD2 matches at 14 bases. The DNA end lines up better with TRBJ2-7; the J call may be wrong. The CDR3 is 13 residues long. Germline CDR1 SQVTM, CDR2 ANQGSEA. CDR3 nucleotide sequence: TGCAGCCTTGAAGGACTAGCGGGAGGCGAGCAGTACTTC. Amino acids: CSLEGLAGGEQYF.

The chain employs TRBV7-2 and TRBJ2-5; a possible D gene is TRBD1 (5 bases). V gave up 3 bases and J gave up 2 bases, with 10 bases separating them. Germline V gene lookup returns CDR1 SGHTA and CDR2 FQGNSA. This CDR3 region has 14 residues. This chain's CDR3 is CASSLQGRQETQYF. The CDR3, as DNA: TGTGCCAGCAGCTTGCAGGGAAGACAAGAGACCCAGTACTTC.

The V and J genes are TRBV20-1 and TRBJ2-1; 11 nucleotides line up with TRBD2. Germline assignment: CDR1 DFQATT and CDR2 SNEGSKA (reference sequence). J lost 0 bases, V lost 5 bases, and 3 bases had no gene match. This CDR3 is 15 amino acids long. The CDR3 DNA reads as TGCAGTGCTCCTAGCGGGAGGAGCTCCTACAATGAGCAGTTCTTC. Translation gives CSAPSGRSSYNEQFF.

This clonotype showed up many times. The V gene is TRBV6-5, the J gene TRBJ2-5; D perhaps matches TRBD2 (5 bases). This CDR3 contains 13 residues. Germline V gene data show CDR1 as MNHEY and CDR2 as SVGAGI. The germline V and J ends were trimmed by 7 bases and 7 bases, with 16 bases remaining between them. CDR3 in DNA: TGTGCCAGCACCACTGGTGAGGGCCGGACCCAGTACTTC. Translation gives CASTTGEGRTQYF.

This clonotype showed up just a few times. The rearrangement uses TRBV6-2 or TRBV6-3 and TRBJ2-1, with a possible D match to TRBD1 (6 bases). The V end lost 9 bases, the J end lost 7 bases, and 10 bases lay between the germline ends. The CDR3 extends over 11 amino acids. CDR1 is MNHEY, CDR2 SVGEGT, per germline. CDR3 in DNA: TGTGCCAGTACAGGGCGGAATGAGCAGTTCTTC. Translated, it gives CASTGRNEQFF.

This clonotype was seen once. This chain links TRBV7-2 with TRBJ2-2, with 7 bases matching TRBD2. V shed 1 base, J shed 6 bases, and the junction held 17 bases outside the gene matches. Germline-derived CDR1 and CDR2 are SGHTA and FQGNSA. The CDR3 is 19 residues long. The CDR3 DNA reads as TGTGCCAGCAGCTTAGGCCCGCCTGGTAGAGCGGGATCCCCCGGGGAGCTGTTTTTT. Amino acids: CASSLGPPGRAGSPGELFF.